This T cell receptor (beta chain) was captured in a study of blood T cell repertoires in COVID-19. Methods used by the authors: Estimates of nucleated cell counts were drawn from the amplification of reference gene primers. The table came from immunoSEQ multiplex PCR; TCRdb's copy has only in-frame clones and leaves some out. The V and J calls and clone size were taken over from that table, and D and trimming were inferred from the DNA. Among over 300,000 clones listed, around 91% were seen once. Per germline, CDR1 SNHLY and CDR2 FYNNEI. The CDR3 sequence is 14 residues long. V gave up 6 bases and J gave up 10 bases; unmatched junction bases: 11.

Sample: peripheral blood. This clonotype was obtained from a man younger than 35 with active or convalescent COVID-19. The V call is TRBV2, the J call TRBJ1-1; 10 nucleotides align to TRBD1. CDR3 coding DNA: TGTGCCAGCAGGCAGCAGACAGGGGGCTGGCCAGCTTTCTTT. Its translation: CASRQQTGGWPAFF. Together with reference TRBV2 and TRBJ1-1, the CDR3 gives the full variable domain: EPEVTQTPSHQVTQMGQEVILRCVPISNHLYFYWYRQILGQKVEFLVSFYNNEISEKSEIFDDQFSVERPDGSNFTLKIRSTKLEDSAMYFCASRQQTGGWPAFFGQGTRLTVV.